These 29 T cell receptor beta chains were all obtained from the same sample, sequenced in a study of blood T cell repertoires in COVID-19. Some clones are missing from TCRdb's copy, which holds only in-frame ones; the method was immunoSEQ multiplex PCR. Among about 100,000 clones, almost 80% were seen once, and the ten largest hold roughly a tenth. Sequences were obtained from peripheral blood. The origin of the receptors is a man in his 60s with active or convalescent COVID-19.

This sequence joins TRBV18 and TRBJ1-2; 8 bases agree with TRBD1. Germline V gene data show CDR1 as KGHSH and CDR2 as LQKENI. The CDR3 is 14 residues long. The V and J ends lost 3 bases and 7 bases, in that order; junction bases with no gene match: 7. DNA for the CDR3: TGTGCCAGCTCACCTTCGGACAGGGTCTCTGGCTACACCTTC. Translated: CASSPSDRVSGYTF.

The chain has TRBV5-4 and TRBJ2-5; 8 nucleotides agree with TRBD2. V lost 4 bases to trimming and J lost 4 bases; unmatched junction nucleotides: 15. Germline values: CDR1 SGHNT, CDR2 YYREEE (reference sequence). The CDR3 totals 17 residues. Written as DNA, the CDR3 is TGTGCCAGCAGCCACCCAGGGCAGCGGGAGCGGGTAGAGACCCAGTACTTC. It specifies CASSHPGQRERVETQYF.

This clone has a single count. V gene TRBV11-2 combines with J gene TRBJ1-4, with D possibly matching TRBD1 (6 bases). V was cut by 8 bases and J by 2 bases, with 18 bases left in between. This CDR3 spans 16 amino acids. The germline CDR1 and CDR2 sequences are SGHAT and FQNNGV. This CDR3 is CASQTIVGHTNEKLFF. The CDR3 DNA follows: TGTGCCAGCCAAACTATCGTGGGACATACTAATGAAAAACTGTTTTTT.

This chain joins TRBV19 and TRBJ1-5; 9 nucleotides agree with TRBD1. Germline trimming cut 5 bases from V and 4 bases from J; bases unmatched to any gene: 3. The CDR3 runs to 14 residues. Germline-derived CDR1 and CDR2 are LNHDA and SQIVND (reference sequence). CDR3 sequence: CASSPGTGNQPQHF. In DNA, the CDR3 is TGTGCCAGTAGTCCCGGGACAGGGAATCAGCCCCAGCATTTT. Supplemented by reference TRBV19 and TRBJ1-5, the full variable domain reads DGGITQSPKYLFRKEGQNVTLSCEQNLNHDAMYWYRQDPGQGLRLIYYSQIVNDFQKGDIAEGYSVSREKKESFPLTVTSAQKNPTAFYLCASSPGTGNQPQHFGDGTRLSIL.

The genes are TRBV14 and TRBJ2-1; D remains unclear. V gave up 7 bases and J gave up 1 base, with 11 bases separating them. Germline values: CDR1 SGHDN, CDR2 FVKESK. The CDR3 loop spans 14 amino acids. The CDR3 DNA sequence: TGTGCCAGCACGTCTCTGTCGTCCTACAATGAGCAGTTCTTC. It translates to CASTSLSSYNEQFF.

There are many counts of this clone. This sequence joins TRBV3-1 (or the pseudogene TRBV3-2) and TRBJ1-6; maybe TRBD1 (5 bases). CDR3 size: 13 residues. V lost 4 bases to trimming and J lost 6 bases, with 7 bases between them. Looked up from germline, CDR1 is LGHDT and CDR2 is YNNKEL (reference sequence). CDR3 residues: CASSPTANSPLHF. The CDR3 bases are TGTGCCAGCAGCCCGACAGCTAATTCACCCCTCCACTTT.

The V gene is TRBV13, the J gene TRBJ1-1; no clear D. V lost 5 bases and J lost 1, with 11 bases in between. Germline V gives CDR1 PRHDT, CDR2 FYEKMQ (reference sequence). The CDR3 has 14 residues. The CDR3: CASSPLVGNTEAFF. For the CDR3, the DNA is TGTGCCAGCAGCCCCCTGGTCGGGAACACTGAAGCTTTCTTT.

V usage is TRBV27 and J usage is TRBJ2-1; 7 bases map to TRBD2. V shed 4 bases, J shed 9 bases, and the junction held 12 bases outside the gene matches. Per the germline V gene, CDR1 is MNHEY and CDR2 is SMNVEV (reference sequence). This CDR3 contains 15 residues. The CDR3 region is CASSSLATASGEQFF. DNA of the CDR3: TGTGCCAGCAGTTCACTAGCGACCGCTTCTGGTGAGCAGTTCTTC.

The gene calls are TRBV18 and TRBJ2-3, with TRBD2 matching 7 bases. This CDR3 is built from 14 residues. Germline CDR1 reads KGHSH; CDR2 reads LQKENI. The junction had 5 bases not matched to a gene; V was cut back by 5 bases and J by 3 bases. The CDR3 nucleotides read TGTGCCAGCTCAAGAAGGACTAGAACAGATACGCAGTATTTT. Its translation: CASSRRTRTDTQYF.

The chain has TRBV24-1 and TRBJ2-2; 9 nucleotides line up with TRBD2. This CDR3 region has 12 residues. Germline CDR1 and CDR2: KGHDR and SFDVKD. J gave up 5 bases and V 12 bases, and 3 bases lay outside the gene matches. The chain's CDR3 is CAASGTTGELFF. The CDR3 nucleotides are TGTGCCGCTAGCGGGACGACCGGGGAGCTGTTTTTT.

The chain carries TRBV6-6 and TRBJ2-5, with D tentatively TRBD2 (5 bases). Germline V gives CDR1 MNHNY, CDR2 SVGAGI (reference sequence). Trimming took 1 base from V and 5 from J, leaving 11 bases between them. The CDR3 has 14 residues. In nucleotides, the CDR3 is TGTGCCAGCAGTTACTTACCGGGAATGGAGACCCAGTACTTC. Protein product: CASSYLPGMETQYF.

For the CDR3, the DNA is TGTGCCATCACCCCAGGAGGGAGGGCCTGGGGTATGGGAGAGACCCAGTACTTC. It encodes CAITPGGRAWGMGETQYF. V is TRBV10-3 and J is TRBJ2-5; 7 nucleotides align to TRBD2. The J segment lost 4 bases and the V segment lost 7 bases, leaving 21 bases of the junction unmatched. The CDR3 totals 18 residues. Germline assignment: CDR1 ENHRY and CDR2 SYGVKD.

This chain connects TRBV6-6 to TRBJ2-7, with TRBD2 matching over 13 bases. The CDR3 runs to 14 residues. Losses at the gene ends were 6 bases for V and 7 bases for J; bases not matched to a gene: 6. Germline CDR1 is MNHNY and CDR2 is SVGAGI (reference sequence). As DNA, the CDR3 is TGTGCCAGCAGCTGGACTAGCGGGAGTCGGGAGCAGTACTTC. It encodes CASSWTSGSREQYF.

CDR3 sequence reads: CASSSATGGFDWREQYF. The CDR3 DNA is TGTGCCAGCAGTTCGGCCACAGGGGGCTTCGACTGGCGCGAGCAGTACTTC. The V call is TRBV27, the J call TRBJ2-7; 9 positions match TRBD1. Germline loops: CDR1 MNHEY, CDR2 SMNVEV (reference sequence). The CDR3 covers 17 residues. V shed 4 bases and J 6 bases; nucleotides not matched to a gene: 16.

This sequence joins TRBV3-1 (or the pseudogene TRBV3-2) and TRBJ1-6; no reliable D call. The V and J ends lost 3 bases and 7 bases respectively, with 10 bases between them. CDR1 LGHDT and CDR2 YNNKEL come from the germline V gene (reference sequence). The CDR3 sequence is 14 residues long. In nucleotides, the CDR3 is TGTGCCAGCAGCCACGGAAGAGGGAATTCACCCCTCCACTTT. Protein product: CASSHGRGNSPLHF.

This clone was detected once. The CDR3 DNA follows: TGTGCCAGCAGCTTAGCCGACAGGGCCTTGTTCTCTGGGGCCAACGTCCTGACTTTC. This sequence encodes CASSLADRALFSGANVLTF. The chain is built from TRBV7-8 and TRBJ2-6, with TRBD1 matching over 7 bases. Germline V gives CDR1 SGHVS, CDR2 FQNEAQ. The CDR3 runs 19 residues. V gave up 0 bases and J gave up 0 bases; unmatched junction bases: 8.

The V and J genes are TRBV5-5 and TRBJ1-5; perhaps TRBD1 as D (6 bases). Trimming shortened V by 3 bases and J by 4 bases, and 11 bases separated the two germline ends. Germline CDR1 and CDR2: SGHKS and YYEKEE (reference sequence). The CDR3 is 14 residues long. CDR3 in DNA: TGTGCCAGCAGCTCACAGGGAGGGAATCAGCCCCAGCATTTT. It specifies CASSSQGGNQPQHF.

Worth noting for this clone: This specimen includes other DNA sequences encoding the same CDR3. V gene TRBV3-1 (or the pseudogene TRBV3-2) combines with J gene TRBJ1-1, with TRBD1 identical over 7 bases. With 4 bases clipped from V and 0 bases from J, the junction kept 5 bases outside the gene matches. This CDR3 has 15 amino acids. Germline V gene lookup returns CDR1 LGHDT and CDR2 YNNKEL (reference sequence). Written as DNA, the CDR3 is TGTGCCAGCAGCCGAGGGGGCGGGATGAACACTGAAGCTTTCTTT. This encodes CASSRGGGMNTEAFF.

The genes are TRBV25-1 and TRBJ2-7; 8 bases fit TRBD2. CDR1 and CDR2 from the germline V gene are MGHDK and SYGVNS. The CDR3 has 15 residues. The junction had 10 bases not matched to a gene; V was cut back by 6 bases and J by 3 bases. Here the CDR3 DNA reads TGTGCCAGCAGGGACGGACTAGCCGGGGTCTACGAGCAGTACTTC. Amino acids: CASRDGLAGVYEQYF.

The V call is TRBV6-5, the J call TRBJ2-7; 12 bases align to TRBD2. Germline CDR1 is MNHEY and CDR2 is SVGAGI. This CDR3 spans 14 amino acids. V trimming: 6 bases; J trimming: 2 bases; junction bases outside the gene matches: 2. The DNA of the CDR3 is TGTGCCAGCAGGAGGACTAGCGGGGCCTACGAGCAGTACTTC. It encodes CASRRTSGAYEQYF.

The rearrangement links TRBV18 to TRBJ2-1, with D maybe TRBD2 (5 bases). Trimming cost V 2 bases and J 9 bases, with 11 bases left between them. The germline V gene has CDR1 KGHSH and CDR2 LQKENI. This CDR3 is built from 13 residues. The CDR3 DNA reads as TGTGCCAGCTCACCAGTCTATGAGGGTGAGCAGTTCTTC. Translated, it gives CASSPVYEGEQFF.

CDR3 residues: CASSPGDRAETQYF. CDR3 sequence (DNA): TGTGCCAGCAGCCCAGGGGACAGGGCGGAGACCCAGTACTTC. V usage is TRBV3-1 (or the pseudogene TRBV3-2) and J usage is TRBJ2-5; 9 positions agree with TRBD1. Looked up from germline, CDR1 is LGHDT and CDR2 is YNNKEL (reference sequence). J gave up 5 bases and V 4 bases, and 5 bases lay outside the gene matches. The CDR3 contains 14 residues.

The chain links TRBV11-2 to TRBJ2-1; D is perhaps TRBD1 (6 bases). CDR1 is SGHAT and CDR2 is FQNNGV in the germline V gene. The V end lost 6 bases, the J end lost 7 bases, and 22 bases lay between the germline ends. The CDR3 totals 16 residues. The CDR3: CASSPARAGRGNEQFF. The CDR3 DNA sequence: TGTGCCAGCAGTCCCGCACGGGCAGGAAGGGGGAATGAGCAGTTCTTC. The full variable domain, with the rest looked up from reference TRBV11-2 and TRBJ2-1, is EAGVAQSPRYKIIEKRQSVAFWCNPISGHATLYWYQQILGQGPKLLIQFQNNGVVDDSQLPKDRFSAERLKGVDSTLKIQPAKLEDSAVYLCASSPARAGRGNEQFFGPGTRLTVL.

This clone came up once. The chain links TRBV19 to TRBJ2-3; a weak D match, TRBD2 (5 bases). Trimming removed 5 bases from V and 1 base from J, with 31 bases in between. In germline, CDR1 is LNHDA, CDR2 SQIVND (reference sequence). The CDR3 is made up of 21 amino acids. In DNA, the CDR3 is TGTGCCAGTAGTCCAACGGAATTGACCCGGACTGGCAGCGAGGGCACAGATACGCAGTATTTT. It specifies CASSPTELTRTGSEGTDTQYF.

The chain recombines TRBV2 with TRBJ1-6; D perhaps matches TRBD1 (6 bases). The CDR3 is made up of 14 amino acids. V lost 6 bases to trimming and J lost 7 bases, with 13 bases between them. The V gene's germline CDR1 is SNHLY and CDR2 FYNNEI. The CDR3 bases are TGTGCCAGCAGCGGAGACAGGCGGAATTCACCCCTCCACTTT. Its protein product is CASSGDRRNSPLHF. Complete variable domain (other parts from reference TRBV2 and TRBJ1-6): EPEVTQTPSHQVTQMGQEVILRCVPISNHLYFYWYRQILGQKVEFLVSFYNNEISEKSEIFDDQFSVERPDGSNFTLKIRSTKLEDSAMYFCASSGDRRNSPLHFGNGTRLTVT.

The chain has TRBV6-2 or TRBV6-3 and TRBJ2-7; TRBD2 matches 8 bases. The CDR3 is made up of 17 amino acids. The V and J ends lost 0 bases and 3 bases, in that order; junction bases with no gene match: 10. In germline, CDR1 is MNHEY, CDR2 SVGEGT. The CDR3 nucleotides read TGTGCCAGCAGTTACTCGAGGGAGGCTAGCGGGCTCTACGAGCAGTACGTC. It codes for CASSYSREASGLYEQYV.

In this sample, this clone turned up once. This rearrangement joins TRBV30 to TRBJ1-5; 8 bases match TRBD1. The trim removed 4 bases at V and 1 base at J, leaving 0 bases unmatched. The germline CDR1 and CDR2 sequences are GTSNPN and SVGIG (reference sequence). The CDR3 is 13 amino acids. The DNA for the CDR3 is TGTGCCTGGAACAGGGGGAGCAATCAGCCCCAGCATTTT. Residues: CAWNRGSNQPQHF.

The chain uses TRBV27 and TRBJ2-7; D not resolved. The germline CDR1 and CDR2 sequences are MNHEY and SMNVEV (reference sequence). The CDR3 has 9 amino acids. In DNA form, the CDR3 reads TGTGCCAGCACCCCACGGGTGTCAGTC. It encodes CASTPRVSV.

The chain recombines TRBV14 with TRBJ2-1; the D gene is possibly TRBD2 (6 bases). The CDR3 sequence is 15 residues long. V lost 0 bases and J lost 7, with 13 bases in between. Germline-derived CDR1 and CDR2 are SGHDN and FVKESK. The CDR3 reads CASSQERSSVNEQFF. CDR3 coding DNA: TGTGCCAGCAGCCAAGAACGGTCTAGCGTTAATGAGCAGTTCTTC.